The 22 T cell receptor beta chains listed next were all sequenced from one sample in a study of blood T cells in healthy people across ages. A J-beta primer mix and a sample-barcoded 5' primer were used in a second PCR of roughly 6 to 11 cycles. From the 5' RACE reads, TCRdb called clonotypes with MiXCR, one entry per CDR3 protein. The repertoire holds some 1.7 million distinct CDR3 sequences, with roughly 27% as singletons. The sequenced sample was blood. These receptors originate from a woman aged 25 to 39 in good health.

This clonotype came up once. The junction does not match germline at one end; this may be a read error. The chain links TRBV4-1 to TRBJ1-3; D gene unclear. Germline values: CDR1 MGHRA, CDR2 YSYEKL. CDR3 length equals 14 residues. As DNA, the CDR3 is TGCGCCAGCAGTTCGCCGCGGGATGGAAACACCAGATATTTT. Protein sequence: CASSSPRDGNTRYF.

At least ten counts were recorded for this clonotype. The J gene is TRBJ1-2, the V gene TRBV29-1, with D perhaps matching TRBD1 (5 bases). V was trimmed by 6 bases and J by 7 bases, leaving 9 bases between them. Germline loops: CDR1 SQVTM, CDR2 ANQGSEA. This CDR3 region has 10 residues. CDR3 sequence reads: CSVQESGYTF. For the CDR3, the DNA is TGCAGCGTACAGGAAAGTGGCTACACCTTC.

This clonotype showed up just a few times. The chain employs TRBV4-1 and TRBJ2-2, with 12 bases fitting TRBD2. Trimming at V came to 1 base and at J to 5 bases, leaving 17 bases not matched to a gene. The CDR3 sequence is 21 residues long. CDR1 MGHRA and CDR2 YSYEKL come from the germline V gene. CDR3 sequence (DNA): TGCGCCAGCAGCCAAGGAGCTATTCAACTAGCGGGGGGCCCGCCGACCGGGGAGCTGTTTTTT. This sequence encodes CASSQGAIQLAGGPPTGELFF.

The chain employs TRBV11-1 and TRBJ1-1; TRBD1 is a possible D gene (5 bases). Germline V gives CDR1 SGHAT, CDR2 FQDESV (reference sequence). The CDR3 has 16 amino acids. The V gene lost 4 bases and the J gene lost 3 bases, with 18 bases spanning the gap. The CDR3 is CASSSKLGGKDTEAFF. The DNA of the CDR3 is TGTGCCAGCAGCTCCAAATTGGGGGGAAAAGACACTGAAGCTTTCTTT.

This CDR3 reads CSALKDRGGNEQYF. The CDR3 nucleotides are TGCAGCGCCCTGAAGGACAGGGGGGGCAATGAGCAGTACTTC. The rearrangement joins TRBV29-1 to TRBJ2-5; TRBD1 agrees at 10 bases. CDR3 length: 14 residues. After removal of 7 bases from V and 11 bases from J, the junction contained 16 bases not matched to a gene. From germline, CDR1 is SQVTM and CDR2 ANQGSEA.

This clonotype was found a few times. CDR3 sequence: CASSQGPRQGTGELFF. CDR3 bases: TGCGCCAGCAGCCAAGGACCCCGACAGGGCACCGGGGAGCTGTTTTTT. The V and J genes are TRBV4-1 and TRBJ2-2, with 7 nucleotides matching TRBD1. The germline gives CDR1 MGHRA, CDR2 YSYEKL. The CDR3 sequence is 16 residues long. J gave up 4 bases and V 1 base, and 6 bases lay outside the gene matches.

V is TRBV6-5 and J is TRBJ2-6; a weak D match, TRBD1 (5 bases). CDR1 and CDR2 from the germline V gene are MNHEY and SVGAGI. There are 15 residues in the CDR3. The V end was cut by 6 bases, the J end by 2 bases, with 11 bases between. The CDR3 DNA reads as TGTGCCAGCAGAATGGAAGGGGCTGGGGCCAACGTCCTGACTTTC. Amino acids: CASRMEGAGANVLTF.

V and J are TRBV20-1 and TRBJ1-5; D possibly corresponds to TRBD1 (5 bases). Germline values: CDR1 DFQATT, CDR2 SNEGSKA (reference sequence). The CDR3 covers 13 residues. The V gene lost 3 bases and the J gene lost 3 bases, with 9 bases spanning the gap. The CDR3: CSARGEPNQPQHF. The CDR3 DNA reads TGCAGTGCTAGGGGGGAACCCAATCAGCCCCAGCATTTT.

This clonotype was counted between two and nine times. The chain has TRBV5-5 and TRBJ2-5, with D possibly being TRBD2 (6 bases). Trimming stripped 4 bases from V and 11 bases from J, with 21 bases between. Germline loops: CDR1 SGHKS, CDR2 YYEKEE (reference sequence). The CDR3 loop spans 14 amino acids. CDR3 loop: CASSTRGPGGEQYF. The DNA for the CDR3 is TGTGCCAGCAGCACAAGGGGACCCGGCGGGGAGCAGTACTTC.

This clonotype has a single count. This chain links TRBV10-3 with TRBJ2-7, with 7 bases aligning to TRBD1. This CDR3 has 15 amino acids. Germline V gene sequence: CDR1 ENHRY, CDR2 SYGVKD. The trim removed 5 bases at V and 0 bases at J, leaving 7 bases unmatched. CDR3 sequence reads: CAISRGRGTSYEQYF. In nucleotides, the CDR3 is TGTGCCATCAGTAGAGGCAGGGGGACCTCCTACGAGCAGTACTTC.

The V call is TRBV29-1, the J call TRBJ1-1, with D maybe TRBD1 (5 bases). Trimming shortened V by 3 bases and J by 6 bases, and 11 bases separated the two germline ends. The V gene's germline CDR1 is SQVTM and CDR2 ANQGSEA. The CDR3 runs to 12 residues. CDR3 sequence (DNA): TGCAGCGTTGATGGGGCAGGGTCTGAAGCTTTCTTT. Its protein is CSVDGAGSEAFF.

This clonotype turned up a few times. The DNA for the CDR3 is TGTGCCAGCAGTTCCCCCCCGACAGGCTATCAGCCCCAGCATTTT. Amino acid sequence: CASSSPPTGYQPQHF. The chain employs TRBV28 and TRBJ1-5, with D possibly being TRBD1 (6 bases). Per the germline V gene, CDR1 is MDHEN and CDR2 is SYDVKM. This CDR3 is 15 amino acids long. V was shortened by 4 bases and J by 5 bases, with 15 bases between the two germline ends. The full variable domain, completed using reference TRBV28 and TRBJ1-5, is DVKVTQSSRYLVKRTGEKVFLECVQDMDHENMFWYRQDPGLGLRLIYFSYDVKMKEKGDIPEGYSVSREKKERFSLILESASTNQTSMYLCASSSPPTGYQPQHFGDGTRLSIL.

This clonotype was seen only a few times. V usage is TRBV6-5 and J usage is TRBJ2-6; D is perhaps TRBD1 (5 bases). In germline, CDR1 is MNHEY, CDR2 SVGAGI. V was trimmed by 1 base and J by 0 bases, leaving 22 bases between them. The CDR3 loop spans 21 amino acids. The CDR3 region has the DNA TGTGCCAGCAGTTACTTCACTCGAACTGACAGCCGAGGCTCTGGGGCCAACGTCCTGACTTTC. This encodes CASSYFTRTDSRGSGANVLTF.

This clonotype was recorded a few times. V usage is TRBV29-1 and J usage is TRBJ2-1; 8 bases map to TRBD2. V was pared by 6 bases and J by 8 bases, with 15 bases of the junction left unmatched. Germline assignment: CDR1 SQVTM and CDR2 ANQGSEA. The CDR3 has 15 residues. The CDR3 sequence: CSVPGGSGSRDEQFF. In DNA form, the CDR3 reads TGCAGCGTGCCTGGGGGGAGCGGGAGTCGGGATGAGCAGTTCTTC.

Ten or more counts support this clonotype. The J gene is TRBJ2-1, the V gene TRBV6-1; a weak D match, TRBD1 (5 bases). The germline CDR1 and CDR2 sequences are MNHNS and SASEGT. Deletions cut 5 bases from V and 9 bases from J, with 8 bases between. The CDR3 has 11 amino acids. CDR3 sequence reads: CASSRGFEQFF. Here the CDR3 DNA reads TGTGCCAGCAGTAGGGGCTTTGAGCAGTTCTTC.

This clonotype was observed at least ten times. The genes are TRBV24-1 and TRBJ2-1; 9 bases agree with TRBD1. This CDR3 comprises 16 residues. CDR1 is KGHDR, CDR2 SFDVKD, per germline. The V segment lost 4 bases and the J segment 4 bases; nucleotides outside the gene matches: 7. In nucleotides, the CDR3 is TGTGCCACCAGTGAGCGAGGACAGGGGCAGTACAATGAGCAGTTCTTC. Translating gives CATSERGQGQYNEQFF.

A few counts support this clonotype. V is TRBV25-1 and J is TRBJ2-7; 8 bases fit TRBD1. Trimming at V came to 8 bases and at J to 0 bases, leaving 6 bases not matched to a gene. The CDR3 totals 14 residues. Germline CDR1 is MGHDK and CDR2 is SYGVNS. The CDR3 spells CASERQGLSYEQYF. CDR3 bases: TGTGCCAGCGAGAGACAGGGGCTCTCCTACGAGCAGTACTTC.

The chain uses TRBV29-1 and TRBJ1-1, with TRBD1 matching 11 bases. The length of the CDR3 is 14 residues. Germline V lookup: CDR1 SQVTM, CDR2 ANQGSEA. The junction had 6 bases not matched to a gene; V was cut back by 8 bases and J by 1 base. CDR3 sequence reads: CSSRTGGWNTEAFF. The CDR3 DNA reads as TGCAGCTCGAGGACAGGGGGCTGGAACACTGAAGCTTTCTTT.

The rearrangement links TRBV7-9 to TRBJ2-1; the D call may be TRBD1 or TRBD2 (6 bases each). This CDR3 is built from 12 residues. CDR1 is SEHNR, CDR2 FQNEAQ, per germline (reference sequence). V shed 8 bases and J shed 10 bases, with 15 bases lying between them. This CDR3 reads CASGTIREEQFF. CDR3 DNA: TGTGCCAGCGGGACAATCCGGGAGGAGCAGTTCTTC.

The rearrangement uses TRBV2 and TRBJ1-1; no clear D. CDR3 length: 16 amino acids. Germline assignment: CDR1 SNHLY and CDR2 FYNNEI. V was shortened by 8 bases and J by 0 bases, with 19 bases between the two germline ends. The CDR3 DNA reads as TGTGCCAGCTTTAACGAAAGAGGACGGTTGAACACTGAAGCTTTCTTT. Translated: CASFNERGRLNTEAFF. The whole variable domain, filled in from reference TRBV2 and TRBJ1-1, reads EPEVTQTPSHQVTQMGQEVILRCVPISNHLYFYWYRQILGQKVEFLVSFYNNEISEKSEIFDDQFSVERPDGSNFTLKIRSTKLEDSAMYFCASFNERGRLNTEAFFGQGTRLTVV.

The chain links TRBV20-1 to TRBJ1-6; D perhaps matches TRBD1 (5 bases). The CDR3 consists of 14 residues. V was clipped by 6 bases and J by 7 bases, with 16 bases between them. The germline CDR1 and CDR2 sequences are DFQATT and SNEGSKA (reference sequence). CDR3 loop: CSAVRQTLNSPLHF. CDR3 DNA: TGCAGTGCAGTCAGACAGACATTAAATTCACCCCTCCACTTT.

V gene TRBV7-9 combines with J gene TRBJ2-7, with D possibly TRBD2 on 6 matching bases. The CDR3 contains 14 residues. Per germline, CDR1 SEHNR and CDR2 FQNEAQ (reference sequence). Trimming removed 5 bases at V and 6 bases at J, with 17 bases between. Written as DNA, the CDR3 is TGTGCCAGCAGCCCGGGACCGCGGGGCCCCGAGCAGTACTTC. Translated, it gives CASSPGPRGPEQYF.